These 21 T cell receptor beta chains share one sample of origin, sequenced in a study of regulatory T cells in long-lasting Graves disease. Researchers made TCR beta libraries by using iRepertoire HTBI primers and running Arm-PCR on CDR3 regions. MiXCR was run by TCRdb on the multiplex PCR reads, yielding one entry per CDR3 protein. The repertoire holds about 610,000 distinct CDR3 sequences, with about 15% as singletons. Time point of the sample: newly diagnosed GD, antithyroid drugs for less than 3 months. With RNA extracted from PBMCs as input, the TCR library was made. The same data also went into a second study, on T cells in Graves' hyperthyroidism and ophthalmopathy.

Sequencing used peripheral blood mononuclear cells (PBMCs), obtained at new diagnosis, from a patient treated with antithyroid drugs. The source of these receptors is a man between 18 and 29 years old with Graves disease.

The chain has TRBV7-9 and TRBJ2-1; TRBD1 agrees at 7 bases. CDR1 SEHNR and CDR2 FQNEAQ come from the germline V gene (reference sequence). V lost 7 bases and J lost 6; bases outside the gene matches: 3. CDR3 length equals 12 residues. The CDR3 spells CASNHRGNEQFF. DNA of the CDR3: TGTGCCAGCAACCACAGGGGCAATGAGCAGTTCTTC. Full variable domain (remainder filled in from reference TRBV7-9 and TRBJ2-1): DTGVSQNPRHKITKRGQNVTFRCDPISEHNRLYWYRQTLGQGPEFLTYFQNEAQLEKSRLLSDRFSAERPKGSFSTLEIQRTEQGDSAMYLCASNHRGNEQFFGPGTRLTVL.

This clonotype has ten or more counts. The CDR3 DNA reads TGTGCCAGCAGGGGGGACTACTACGAGCAGTACTTC. This sequence encodes CASRGDYYEQYF. The chain links TRBV12-3 or TRBV12-4 to TRBJ2-7, with 7 nucleotides matching TRBD2. The CDR3 spans 12 residues. Losses at the gene ends were 6 bases for V and 3 bases for J; bases not matched to a gene: 2.

The rearrangement links TRBV9 to TRBJ1-1; D possibly corresponds to TRBD1 (5 bases). CDR3 length: 16 amino acids. Germline CDR1 SGDLS, CDR2 YYNGEE. The V and J ends lost 4 bases and 3 bases respectively, with 19 bases between them. CDR3 residues: CASSYRVGVGDTEAFF. CDR3 bases: TGTGCCAGCAGCTACCGGGTGGGCGTGGGGGACACTGAAGCTTTCTTT.

This clonotype was observed at least ten times. The chain carries TRBV20-1 and TRBJ2-5; D unresolved. The germline V gene encodes CDR1 DFQATT and CDR2 SNEGSKA (reference sequence). The V end was cut by 6 bases, the J end by 0 bases, with 11 bases between. CDR3 length equals 13 residues. The CDR3 region has the DNA TGCAGTGCCATCGGTTCGGACCAAGAGACCCAGTACTTC. Amino acids: CSAIGSDQETQYF.

This clonotype was observed many times. The genes are TRBV6-5 and TRBJ1-1; no reliable D call. Deletions cut 2 bases from V and 2 bases from J, with 3 bases between. The CDR3 totals 12 residues. CDR1 MNHEY and CDR2 SVGAGI come from the germline V gene. The CDR3 here is CASSYQNTEAFF. The DNA for the CDR3 is TGTGCCAGCAGTTACCAAAACACTGAAGCTTTCTTT.

This clonotype turned up a few times. CDR3 residues: CASSFGTSGSTGELFF. The DNA for the CDR3 is TGCGCCAGCAGCTTTGGGACTAGCGGGAGCACCGGGGAGCTGTTTTTT. V gene TRBV5-1 combines with J gene TRBJ2-2; 14 positions match TRBD2. The CDR3 is 16 residues long. Germline V gives CDR1 SGHRS, CDR2 YFSETQ. V shed 2 bases and J 4 bases; nucleotides not matched to a gene: 1.

This clonotype was seen many times. The V gene is TRBV6-1, the J gene TRBJ1-1; a possible D gene is TRBD1 (5 bases). Germline V gene data show CDR1 as MNHNS and CDR2 as SASEGT. Trimming took off 1 base at V and 3 bases at J, with 15 bases between the two ends. The CDR3 length is 16 residues. CDR3 sequence: CASSEDLGGAYTEAFF. The DNA of the CDR3 is TGTGCCAGCAGTGAAGATCTGGGGGGTGCGTACACTGAAGCTTTCTTT.

The chain couples TRBV5-5 to TRBJ2-5; TRBD2 might be the D (6 bases). The CDR3 sequence is 15 residues long. V was pared by 5 bases and J by 4 bases, with 18 bases between. CDR1 is SGHKS and CDR2 is YYEKEE in the germline V gene (reference sequence). The CDR3 reads CASRLTVAGPETQYF. The DNA for the CDR3 is TGTGCCAGCAGACTGACCGTCGCGGGACCAGAGACCCAGTACTTC.

The rearrangement joins TRBV11-2 to TRBJ2-7, with D uncertain. CDR1 is SGHAT, CDR2 FQNNGV, per germline. Trimming removed 0 bases from V and 1 base from J, with 10 bases in between. The CDR3 spans 15 residues. The CDR3 coding sequence is TGTGCCAGCAGCTTAGAGGCCACTCCGTCCTACGAGCAGTACTTC. It codes for CASSLEATPSYEQYF.

This clonotype has ten or more counts. The chain recombines TRBV7-3 with TRBJ2-1; 7 bases are a match to TRBD1. V shed 3 bases and J 8 bases; nucleotides not matched to a gene: 1. The CDR3 totals 12 residues. Germline V CDR1 and CDR2: SGHTA, FQGTGA. The CDR3 coding sequence is TGTGCCAGCAGCTTCGGGACAGATGAGCAGTTCTTC. This sequence encodes CASSFGTDEQFF.

V gene TRBV6-2 or TRBV6-3 combines with J gene TRBJ2-1; D is possibly TRBD1 (6 bases). This CDR3 has 14 residues. Germline CDR1 reads MNHEY; CDR2 reads SVGEGT. The ends were cut back, 7 bases at V and 3 bases at J, with 13 bases in the middle. CDR3 DNA sequence: TGTGCCAGCAACCAACAGGGAAACTACAATGAGCAGTTCTTC. It codes for CASNQQGNYNEQFF.

This chain uses TRBV6-6 with TRBJ1-1, with D perhaps matching TRBD1 (5 bases). CDR3 length: 18 amino acids. The germline V and J ends were trimmed by 0 bases and 0 bases, with 17 bases remaining between them. Germline CDR1 is MNHNY and CDR2 is SVGAGI (reference sequence). CDR3 bases: TGTGCCAGCAGTTACTCCCTGTTGACAGCCCTTATGAACACTGAAGCTTTCTTT. Protein product: CASSYSLLTALMNTEAFF.

This clonotype has a count of ten or more. The chain recombines TRBV12-3 or TRBV12-4 with TRBJ2-3; 9 bases map to TRBD1. This CDR3 contains 14 residues. V lost 6 bases, J lost 1 base, and 2 bases stayed unmatched. The CDR3 DNA reads as TGTGCCAGCAGGCACAGGGGGCGCACAGATACGCAGTATTTT. Protein sequence: CASRHRGRTDTQYF.

The sample holds a few counts of this clonotype. The J gene is TRBJ1-6, the V gene TRBV6-1; no firm D call. V lost 11 bases to trimming and J lost 9 bases, with 26 bases between them. CDR1 is MNHNS, CDR2 SASEGT, per germline. The CDR3 has 16 amino acids. Here the CDR3 reads CAGRPTGFQMGSPLHF. The DNA of the CDR3 is TGTGCCGGAAGACCCACGGGGTTTCAAATGGGTTCACCCCTCCACTTT.

Many counts were recorded for this clonotype. This chain connects TRBV12-3 or TRBV12-4 to TRBJ2-1; D call uncertain. V was shortened by 8 bases and J by 7 bases, with 15 bases between the two germline ends. The CDR3 has 13 residues. CDR3 residues: CASGLDAFNEQFF. The CDR3 nucleotides read TGTGCCAGCGGGCTAGATGCTTTTAATGAGCAGTTCTTC.

This clonotype was seen ten or more times. The chain recombines TRBV27 with TRBJ2-1, with 12 bases identical to TRBD2. Germline CDR1 is MNHEY and CDR2 is SMNVEV (reference sequence). The V gene end was trimmed by 2 bases and the J gene end by 15 bases; junction bases not matched to a gene: 14. This CDR3 has 16 amino acids. The CDR3 loop is CASSLSLASGRAGAFF. CDR3 DNA sequence: TGTGCCAGCAGTTTAAGCTTAGCTAGCGGGAGGGCCGGTGCGTTCTTC.

The chain couples TRBV12-3 or TRBV12-4 to TRBJ1-2, with 9 bases matching TRBD1. The length of the CDR3 is 14 residues. Losses at the gene ends were 4 bases for V and 6 bases for J; bases not matched to a gene: 6. The CDR3 bases are TGTGCCAGCAGTTCAACCGGGACAGGGAATGGCTACACCTTC. It codes for CASSSTGTGNGYTF.

The V and J genes are TRBV4-1 and TRBJ1-1; 8 bases are shared with TRBD1. Germline V gene sequence: CDR1 MGHRA, CDR2 YSYEKL. Unmatched junction bases numbered 34, after V lost 4 bases and J lost 9 bases. This CDR3 comprises 22 residues. CDR3 loop: CASSRRSGQGMGSTSADRKAFF. Here the CDR3 DNA reads TGCGCCAGCAGCCGTCGTTCAGGACAGGGCATGGGGAGTACCTCTGCGGATAGGAAAGCTTTCTTT.

This clonotype has more than one count but fewer than ten. The chain has TRBV18 and TRBJ2-1; a possible D gene is TRBD2 (5 bases). CDR3 length: 17 residues. Germline lookup yields CDR1 KGHSH and CDR2 LQKENI. The germline V and J ends were trimmed by 0 bases and 6 bases, with 18 bases remaining between them. The CDR3 DNA is TGTGCCAGCTCACCACCCTGGTCTAGCCTAGACTGCAATGAGCAGTTCTTC. Its protein product is CASSPPWSSLDCNEQFF.

The chain couples TRBV4-1 to TRBJ1-3, with TRBD1 as a possible D gene (5 bases). Germline V gives CDR1 MGHRA, CDR2 YSYEKL. Trimming took off 1 base at V and 7 bases at J, with 14 bases between the two ends. This CDR3 spans 15 amino acids. In DNA, the CDR3 is TGCGCCAGCAGCCAAGCCGGGGCTCGGGGGAACACCATATATTTT. Protein sequence: CASSQAGARGNTIYF.

In this sample, this clonotype turned up a few times. The chain combines TRBV20-1 with TRBJ2-1; perhaps TRBD2 as D (7 bases). The CDR3 is 17 residues long. V was cut by 2 bases and J by 8 bases, with 25 bases left in between. Germline loops: CDR1 DFQATT, CDR2 SNEGSKA (reference sequence). Here the CDR3 reads CSARPLSGTTGGHEQFF. Here the CDR3 DNA reads TGCAGTGCTAGACCCCTGAGCGGGACAACGGGTGGGCATGAGCAGTTCTTC.